This TCR beta chain was identified in a study of cytomegalovirus exposure and HLA in healthy donors. Both 60 Vbeta primers and 13 Jbeta primers went into the PCR. TCRdb's table, derived via immunoSEQ multiplex PCR, lists solely in-frame clones and lacks some. The sample yields some 140,000 clones, 60% to 85% seen once. Study results and caveats: Previously analyzed data showed that most TCR beta V segments were productive at a frequency of about 87% or about 30%. Most TCR sequences were uncommon, yet certain public TCRs appeared in many donors. What a later analysis reportedly showed was that an Asian-associated ancestry cluster had fewer N-insertions than the approximately 670-donor mean. Researchers catalogued about 150 TCR beta chains as cytomegalovirus-associated.

About this clone: Antigen unknown.

Germline V gene sequence: CDR1 MNHNS, CDR2 SASEGT. The CDR3 has 17 residues. V dropped 0 bases and J dropped 2; count of bases not matched to a gene: 7. The sequencing sample was made of PBMCs. The sequence came from a woman in her thirties or forties in good health and CMV-seronegative. V gene TRBV6-1 combines with J gene TRBJ2-5; 9 bases agree with TRBD2. The CDR3 is CASSEANWAGGQETQYF. The CDR3 nucleotides are TGTGCCAGCAGTGAAGCAAACTGGGCGGGGGGGCAAGAGACCCAGTACTTC.